Shown below are 9 T cell receptor beta chains from a single sample sequenced in a study of radiation and T cells in renal cell carcinoma. Time point described: baseline pretreatment blood. Treatment indicated: 15 Gy SBRT to primary tumor, nephrectomy 4 weeks later. Data came from immunoSEQ multiplex PCR; TCRdb stores just in-frame clones and leaves some out. The data contain some 22,000 clones, approximately 80% of them seen just once; the ten biggest clones take up around 42%. The source was blood, collected from a patient whose treatment included radiotherapy and nephrectomy. The receptors shown here come from a man aged 55 to 69 with renal cell carcinoma.

The chain joins TRBV11-2 to TRBJ1-2; 10 bases fit TRBD1. V lost 6 bases and J lost 7; bases outside the gene matches: 14. The CDR3 contains 16 residues. Per the germline V gene, CDR1 is SGHAT and CDR2 is FQNNGV. The CDR3 loop reads CASRDEGRTGGSGYTF. The CDR3 DNA sequence: TGTGCCAGCAGGGACGAGGGAAGGACAGGGGGAAGTGGCTACACCTTC.

The rearrangement links TRBV30 to TRBJ1-1; D possibly corresponds to TRBD1 (6 bases). V lost 0 bases to trimming and J lost 8 bases, with 16 bases between them. Germline V lookup: CDR1 GTSNPN, CDR2 SVGIG (reference sequence). The CDR3 sequence is 14 residues long. The CDR3 sequence: CAWSVLGGWGEAFF. CDR3 sequence (DNA): TGTGCCTGGAGTGTACTAGGGGGTTGGGGGGAAGCTTTCTTT.

V usage is TRBV7-8 and J usage is TRBJ1-2, with a possible D match to TRBD1 (6 bases). CDR1 is SGHVS and CDR2 is FQNEAQ in the germline V gene. The CDR3 has 14 amino acids. Deletions cut 5 bases from V and 4 bases from J, with 14 bases between. The CDR3 region has the DNA TGTGCCAGCAGCCTAGGGCAGGGGTTCTATGGCTACACCTTC. Its translation: CASSLGQGFYGYTF.

The chain uses TRBV14 and TRBJ2-5, with D perhaps TRBD1 (5 bases). The end of the DNA aligns better with TRBJ2-7, so the J call may be wrong. The germline V gene encodes CDR1 SGHDN and CDR2 FVKESK. This CDR3 spans 14 amino acids. The chain's CDR3 is CASSRAGFPYEQYF. The CDR3 DNA sequence: TGTGCCAGCAGCCGCGCAGGGTTTCCCTACGAGCAGTACTTC.

The chain uses TRBV5-5 and TRBJ1-1, with D uncertain. V gave up 3 bases and J gave up 1 base, with 10 bases separating them. The CDR3 loop spans 14 amino acids. Germline V lookup: CDR1 SGHKS, CDR2 YYEKEE (reference sequence). For the CDR3, the DNA is TGTGCCAGCAGCTCCCTCCCCTGGAACACTGAAGCTTTCTTT. It translates to CASSSLPWNTEAFF.

This sequence joins TRBV14 and TRBJ2-7, with unresolved D. Deletions cut 3 bases from V and 5 bases from J, with 23 bases between. This CDR3 is 17 amino acids long. Germline loops: CDR1 SGHDN, CDR2 FVKESK. CDR3 protein: CASSHPALEPMADEQYF. The CDR3 coding sequence is TGTGCCAGCAGCCACCCGGCCCTTGAGCCGATGGCGGACGAGCAGTACTTC.

The V and J genes are TRBV6-5 and TRBJ1-3; no reliable D call. V was trimmed by 3 bases and J by 3 bases, leaving 9 bases between them. This CDR3 is built from 14 residues. Per germline, CDR1 MNHEY and CDR2 SVGAGI. CDR3 in DNA: TGTGCCAGCAGTTATACGGGAGGTGGAAACACCATATATTTT. It yields the protein CASSYTGGGNTIYF.

V and J are TRBV25-1 and TRBJ2-2; a possible D gene is TRBD1 (5 bases). This CDR3 spans 14 amino acids. Between the trimmed V and J ends, which lost 6 bases and 6 bases, there was a span of 14 bases. Germline CDR1 reads MGHDK; CDR2 reads SYGVNS. This chain's CDR3 is CASRGQGIAGELFF. The CDR3 coding sequence is TGTGCCAGCAGAGGGCAGGGTATAGCCGGGGAGCTGTTTTTT.

This chain joins TRBV6-1 and TRBJ2-7, with D possibly matching TRBD2 (6 bases). This CDR3 has 15 residues. The germline CDR1 and CDR2 sequences are MNHNS and SASEGT. V was clipped by 7 bases and J by 0 bases, with 16 bases between them. CDR3 DNA: TGTGCCAGCAATTCCCGTTTGGGAGGCTCCTACGAGCAGTACTTC. It codes for CASNSRLGGSYEQYF.